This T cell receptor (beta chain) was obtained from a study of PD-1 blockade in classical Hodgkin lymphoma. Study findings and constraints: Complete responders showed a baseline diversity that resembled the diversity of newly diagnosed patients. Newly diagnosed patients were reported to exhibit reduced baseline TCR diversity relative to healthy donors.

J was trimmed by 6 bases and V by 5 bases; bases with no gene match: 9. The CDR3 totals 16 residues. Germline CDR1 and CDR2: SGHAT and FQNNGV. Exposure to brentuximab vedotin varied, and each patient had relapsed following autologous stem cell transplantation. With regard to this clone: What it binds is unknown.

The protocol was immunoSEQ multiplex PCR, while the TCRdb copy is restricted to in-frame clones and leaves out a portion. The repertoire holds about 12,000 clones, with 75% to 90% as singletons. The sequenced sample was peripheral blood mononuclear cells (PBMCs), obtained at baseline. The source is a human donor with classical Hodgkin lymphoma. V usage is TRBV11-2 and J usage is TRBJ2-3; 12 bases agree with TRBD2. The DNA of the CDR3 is TGTGCCAGCAGCCTTTGGACTAGCGGGATGGTGGATACGCAGTATTTT. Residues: CASSLWTSGMVDTQYF.